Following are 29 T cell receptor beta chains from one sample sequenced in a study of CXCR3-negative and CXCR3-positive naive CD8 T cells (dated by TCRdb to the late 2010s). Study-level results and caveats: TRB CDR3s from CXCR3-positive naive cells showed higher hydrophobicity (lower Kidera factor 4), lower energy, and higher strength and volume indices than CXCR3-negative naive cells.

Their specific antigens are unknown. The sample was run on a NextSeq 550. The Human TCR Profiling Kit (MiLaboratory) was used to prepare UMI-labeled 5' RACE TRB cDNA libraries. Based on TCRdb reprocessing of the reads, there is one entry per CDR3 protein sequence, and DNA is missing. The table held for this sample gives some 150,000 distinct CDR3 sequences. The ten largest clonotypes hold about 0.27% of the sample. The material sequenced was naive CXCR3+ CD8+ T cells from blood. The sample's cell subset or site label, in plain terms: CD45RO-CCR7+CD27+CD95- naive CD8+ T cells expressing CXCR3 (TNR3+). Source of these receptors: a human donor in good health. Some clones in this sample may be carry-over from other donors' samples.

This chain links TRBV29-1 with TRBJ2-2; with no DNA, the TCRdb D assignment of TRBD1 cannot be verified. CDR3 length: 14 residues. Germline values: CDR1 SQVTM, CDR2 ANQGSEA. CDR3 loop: CSVDPGKGTGELFF.

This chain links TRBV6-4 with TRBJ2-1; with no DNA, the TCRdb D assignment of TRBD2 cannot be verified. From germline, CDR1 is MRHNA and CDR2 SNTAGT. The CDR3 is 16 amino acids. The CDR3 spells CASSDWGLAELNEQFF.

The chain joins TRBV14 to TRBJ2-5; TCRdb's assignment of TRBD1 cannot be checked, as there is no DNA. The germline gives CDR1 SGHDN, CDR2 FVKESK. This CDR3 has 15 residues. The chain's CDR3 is CASSQRRTLQETQYF. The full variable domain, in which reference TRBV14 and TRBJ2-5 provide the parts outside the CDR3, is EAGVTQFPSHSVIEKGQTVTLRCDPISGHDNLYWYRRVMGKEIKFLLHFVKESKQDESGMPNNRFLAERTGGTYSTLKVQPAELEDSGVYFCASSQRRTLQETQYFGPGTRLLVL.

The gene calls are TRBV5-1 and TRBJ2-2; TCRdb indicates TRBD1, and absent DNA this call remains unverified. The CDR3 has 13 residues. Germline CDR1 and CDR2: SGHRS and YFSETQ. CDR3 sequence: CASSFTGTGELFF.

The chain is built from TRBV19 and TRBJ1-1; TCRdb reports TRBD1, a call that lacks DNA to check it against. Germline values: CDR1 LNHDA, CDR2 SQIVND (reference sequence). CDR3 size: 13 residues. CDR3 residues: CASSITGSSEAFF.

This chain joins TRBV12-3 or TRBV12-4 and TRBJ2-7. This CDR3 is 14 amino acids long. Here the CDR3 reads CASSSRLWTYEQYF.

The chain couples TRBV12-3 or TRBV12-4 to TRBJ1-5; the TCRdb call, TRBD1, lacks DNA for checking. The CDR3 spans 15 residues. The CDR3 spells CASSPQGGSNQPQHF.

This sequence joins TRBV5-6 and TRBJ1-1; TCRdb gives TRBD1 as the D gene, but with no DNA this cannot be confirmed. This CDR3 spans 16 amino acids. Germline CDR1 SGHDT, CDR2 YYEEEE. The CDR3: CASSQDGQGWNTEAFF.

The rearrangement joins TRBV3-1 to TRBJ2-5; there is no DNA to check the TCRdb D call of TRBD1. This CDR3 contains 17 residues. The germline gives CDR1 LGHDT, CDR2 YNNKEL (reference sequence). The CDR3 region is CASSQEIGTWALETQYF.

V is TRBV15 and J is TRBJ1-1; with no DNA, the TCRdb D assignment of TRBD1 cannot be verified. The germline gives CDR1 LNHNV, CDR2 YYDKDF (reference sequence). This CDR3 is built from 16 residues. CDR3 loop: CATSRDRDIWEAEAFF.

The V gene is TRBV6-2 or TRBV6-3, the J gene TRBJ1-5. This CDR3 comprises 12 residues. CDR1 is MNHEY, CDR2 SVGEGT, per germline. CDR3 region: CASSYSYQPQHF.

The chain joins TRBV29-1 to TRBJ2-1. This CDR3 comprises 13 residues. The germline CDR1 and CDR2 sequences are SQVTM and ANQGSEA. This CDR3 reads CSVERQNYNEQFF.

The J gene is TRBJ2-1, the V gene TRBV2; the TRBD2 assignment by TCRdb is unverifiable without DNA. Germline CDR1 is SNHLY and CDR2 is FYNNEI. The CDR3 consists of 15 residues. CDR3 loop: CASSTGTRSYNEQFF.

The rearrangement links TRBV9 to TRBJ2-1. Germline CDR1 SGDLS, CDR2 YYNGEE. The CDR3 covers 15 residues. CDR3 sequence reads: CASSVATSSYNEQFF.

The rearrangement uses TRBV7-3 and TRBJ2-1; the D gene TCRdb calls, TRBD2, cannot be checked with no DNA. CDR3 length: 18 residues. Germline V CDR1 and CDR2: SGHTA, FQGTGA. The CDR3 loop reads CASSLSGASGLEGNEQFF.

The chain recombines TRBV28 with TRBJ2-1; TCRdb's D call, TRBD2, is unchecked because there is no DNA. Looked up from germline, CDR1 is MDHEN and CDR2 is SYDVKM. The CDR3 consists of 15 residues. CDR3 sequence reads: CASSSGLAGGDEQFF.

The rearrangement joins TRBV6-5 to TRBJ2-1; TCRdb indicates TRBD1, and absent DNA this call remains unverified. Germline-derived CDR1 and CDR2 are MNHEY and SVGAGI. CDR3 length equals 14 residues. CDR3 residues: CASSTGRGYNEQFF.

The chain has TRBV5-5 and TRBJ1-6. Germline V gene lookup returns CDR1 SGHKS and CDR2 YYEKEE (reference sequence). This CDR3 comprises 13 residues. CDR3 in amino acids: CASSWGLGTMIEF.

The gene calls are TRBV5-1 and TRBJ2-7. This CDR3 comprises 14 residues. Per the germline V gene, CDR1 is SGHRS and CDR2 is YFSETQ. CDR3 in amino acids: CASSLEATSYEQYF. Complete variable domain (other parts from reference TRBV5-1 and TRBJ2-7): KAGVTQTPRYLIKTRGQQVTLSCSPISGHRSVSWYQQTPGQGLQFLFEYFSETQRNKGNFPGRFSGRQFSNSRSEMNVSTLELGDSALYLCASSLEATSYEQYFGPGTRLTVT.

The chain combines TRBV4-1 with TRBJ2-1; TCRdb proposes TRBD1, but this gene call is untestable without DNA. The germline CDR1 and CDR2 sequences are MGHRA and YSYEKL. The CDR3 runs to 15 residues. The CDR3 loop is CASSQSDRGRNEQFF.

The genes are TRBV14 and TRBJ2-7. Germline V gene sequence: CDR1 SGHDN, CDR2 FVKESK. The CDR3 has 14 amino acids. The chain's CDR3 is CASSHHTPSYEQYF.

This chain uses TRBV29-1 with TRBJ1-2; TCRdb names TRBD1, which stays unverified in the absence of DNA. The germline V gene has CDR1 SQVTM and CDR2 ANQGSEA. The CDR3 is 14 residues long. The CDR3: CSVLGTGTNYGYTF.

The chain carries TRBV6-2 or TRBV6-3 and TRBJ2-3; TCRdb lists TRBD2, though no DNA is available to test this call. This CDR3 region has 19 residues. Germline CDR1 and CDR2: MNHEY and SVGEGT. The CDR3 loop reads CASSYSMVVGTREVDTQYF.

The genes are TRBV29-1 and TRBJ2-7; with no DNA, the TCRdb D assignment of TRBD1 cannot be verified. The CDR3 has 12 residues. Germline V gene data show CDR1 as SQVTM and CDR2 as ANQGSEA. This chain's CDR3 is CSRPGATYEQYF.

CDR3: CASSLALGVVYEQYF. The V gene is TRBV5-5, the J gene TRBJ2-7; the D call from TCRdb, TRBD1, cannot be confirmed without DNA. The germline V gene has CDR1 SGHKS and CDR2 YYEKEE (reference sequence). CDR3 length: 15 residues.

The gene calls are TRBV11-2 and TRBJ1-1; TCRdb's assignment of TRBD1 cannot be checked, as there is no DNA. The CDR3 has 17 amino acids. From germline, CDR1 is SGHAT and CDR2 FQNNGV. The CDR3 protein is CASSLRAPGQGGSEAFF.

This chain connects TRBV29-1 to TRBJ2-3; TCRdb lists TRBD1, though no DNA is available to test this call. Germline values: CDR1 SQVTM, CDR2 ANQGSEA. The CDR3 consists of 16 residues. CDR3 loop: CSVGPIMGGDTDTQYF.

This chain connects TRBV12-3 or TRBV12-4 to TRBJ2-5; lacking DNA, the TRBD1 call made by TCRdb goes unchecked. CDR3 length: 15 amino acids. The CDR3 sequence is CASSLRDRGEETQYF.

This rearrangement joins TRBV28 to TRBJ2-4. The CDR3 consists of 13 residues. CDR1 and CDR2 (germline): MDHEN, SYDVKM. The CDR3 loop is CASGKLAKNIQYF.